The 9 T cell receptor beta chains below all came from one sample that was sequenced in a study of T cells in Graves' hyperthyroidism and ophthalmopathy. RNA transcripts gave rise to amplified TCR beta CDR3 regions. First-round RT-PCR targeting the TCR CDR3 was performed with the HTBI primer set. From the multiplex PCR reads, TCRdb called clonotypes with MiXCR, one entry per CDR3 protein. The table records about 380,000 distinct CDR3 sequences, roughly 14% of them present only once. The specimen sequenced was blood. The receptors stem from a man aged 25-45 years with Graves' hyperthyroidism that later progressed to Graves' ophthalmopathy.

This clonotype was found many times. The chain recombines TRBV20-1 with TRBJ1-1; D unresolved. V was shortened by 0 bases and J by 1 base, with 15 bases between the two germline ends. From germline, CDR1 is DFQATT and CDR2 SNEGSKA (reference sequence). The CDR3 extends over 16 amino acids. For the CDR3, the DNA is TGCAGTGCTAGAGATTATAGGCCGGCGAAGAACACTGAAGCTTTCTTT. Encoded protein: CSARDYRPAKNTEAFF.

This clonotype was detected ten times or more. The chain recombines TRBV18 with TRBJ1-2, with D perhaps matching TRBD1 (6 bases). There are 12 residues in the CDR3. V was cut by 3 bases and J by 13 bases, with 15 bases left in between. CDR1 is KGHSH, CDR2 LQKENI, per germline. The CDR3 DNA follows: TGTGCCAGCTCACCGGCCCGGGACATCGGCACCTTC. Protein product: CASSPARDIGTF.

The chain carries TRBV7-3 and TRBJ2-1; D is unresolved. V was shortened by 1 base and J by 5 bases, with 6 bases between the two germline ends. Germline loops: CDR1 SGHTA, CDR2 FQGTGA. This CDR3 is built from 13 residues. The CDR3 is CASSLIRDNEQFF. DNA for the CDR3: TGTGCCAGCAGCTTAATAAGAGACAATGAGCAGTTCTTC.

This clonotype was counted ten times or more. CDR3 nucleotide sequence: TGTGCCAGCAGGGATAACAGGGGAAGCACAGATACGCAGTATTTT. Amino acids: CASRDNRGSTDTQYF. The rearrangement joins TRBV12-3 or TRBV12-4 to TRBJ2-3; 7 bases are shared with TRBD1. The CDR3 runs 15 residues. Germline trimming cut 6 bases from V and 0 bases from J; bases unmatched to any gene: 6.

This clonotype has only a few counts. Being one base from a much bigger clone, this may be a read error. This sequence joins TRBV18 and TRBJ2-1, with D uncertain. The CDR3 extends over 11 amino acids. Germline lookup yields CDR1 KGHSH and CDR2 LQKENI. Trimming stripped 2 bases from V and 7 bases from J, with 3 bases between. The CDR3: CASSPKNEQFF. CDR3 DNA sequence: TGTGCCAGCTCACCAAAAAATGAGCAGTTCTTC. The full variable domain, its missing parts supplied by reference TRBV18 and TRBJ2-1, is NAGVMQNPRHLVRRRGQEARLRCSPMKGHSHVYWYRQLPEEGLKFMVYLQKENIIDESGMPKERFSAEFPKEGPSILRIQQVVRGDSAAYFCASSPKNEQFFGPGTRLTVL.

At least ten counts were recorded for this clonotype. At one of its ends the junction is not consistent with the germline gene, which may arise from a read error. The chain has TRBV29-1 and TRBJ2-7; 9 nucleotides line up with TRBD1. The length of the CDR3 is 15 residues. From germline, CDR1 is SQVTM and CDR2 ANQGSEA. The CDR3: CSVQDQDRGVHEQYF. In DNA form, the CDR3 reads TGCAGCGTTCAAGACCAGGACAGGGGTGTCCACGAGCAGTACTTC.

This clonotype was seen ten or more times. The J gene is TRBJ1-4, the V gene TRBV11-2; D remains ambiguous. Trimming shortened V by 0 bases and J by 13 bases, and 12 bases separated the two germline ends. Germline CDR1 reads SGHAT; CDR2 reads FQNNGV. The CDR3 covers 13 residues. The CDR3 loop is CASSLDWSRILFF. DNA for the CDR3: TGTGCCAGCAGCTTAGATTGGTCGAGAATACTGTTTTTT.

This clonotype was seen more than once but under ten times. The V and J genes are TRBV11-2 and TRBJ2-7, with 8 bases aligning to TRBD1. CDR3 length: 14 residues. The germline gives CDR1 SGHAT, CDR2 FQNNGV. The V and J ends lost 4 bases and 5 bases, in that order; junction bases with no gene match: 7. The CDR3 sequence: CASSSTAGGDEQYF. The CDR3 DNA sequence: TGTGCCAGCAGCTCGACGGCAGGGGGCGACGAGCAGTACTTC.

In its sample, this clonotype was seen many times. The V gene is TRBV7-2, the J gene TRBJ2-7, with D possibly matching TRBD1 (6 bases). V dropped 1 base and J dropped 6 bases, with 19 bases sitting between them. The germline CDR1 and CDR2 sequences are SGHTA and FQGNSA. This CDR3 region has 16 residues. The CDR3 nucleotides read TGTGCCAGCAGCTTAGAGGGTAGGACAGTTAACGGCGAGCAGTACTTC. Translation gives CASSLEGRTVNGEQYF. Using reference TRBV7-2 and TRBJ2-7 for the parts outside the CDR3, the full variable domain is GAGVSQSPSNKVTEKGKDVELRCDPISGHTALYWYRQSLGQGLEFLIYFQGNSAPDKSGLPSDRFSAERTGGSVSTLTIQRTQQEDSAVYLCASSLEGRTVNGEQYFGPGTRLTVT.